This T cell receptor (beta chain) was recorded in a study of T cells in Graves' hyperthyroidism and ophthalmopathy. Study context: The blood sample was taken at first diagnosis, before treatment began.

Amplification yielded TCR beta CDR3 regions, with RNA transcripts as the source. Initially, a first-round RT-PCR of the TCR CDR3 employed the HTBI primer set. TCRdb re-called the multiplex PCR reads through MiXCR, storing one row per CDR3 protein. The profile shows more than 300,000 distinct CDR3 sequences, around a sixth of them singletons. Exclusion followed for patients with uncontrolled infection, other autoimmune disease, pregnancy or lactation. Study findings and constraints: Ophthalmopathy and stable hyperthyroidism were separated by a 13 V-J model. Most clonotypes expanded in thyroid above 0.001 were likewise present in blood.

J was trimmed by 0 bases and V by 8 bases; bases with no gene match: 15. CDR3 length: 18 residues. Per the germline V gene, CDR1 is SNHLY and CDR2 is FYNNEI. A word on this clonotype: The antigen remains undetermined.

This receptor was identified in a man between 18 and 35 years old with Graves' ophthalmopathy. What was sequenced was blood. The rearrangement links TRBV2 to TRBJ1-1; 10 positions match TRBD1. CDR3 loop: CASSPRQGARSLNTEAFF. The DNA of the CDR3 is TGTGCCAGCTCACCAAGACAGGGGGCGCGCTCCCTGAACACTGAAGCTTTCTTT.